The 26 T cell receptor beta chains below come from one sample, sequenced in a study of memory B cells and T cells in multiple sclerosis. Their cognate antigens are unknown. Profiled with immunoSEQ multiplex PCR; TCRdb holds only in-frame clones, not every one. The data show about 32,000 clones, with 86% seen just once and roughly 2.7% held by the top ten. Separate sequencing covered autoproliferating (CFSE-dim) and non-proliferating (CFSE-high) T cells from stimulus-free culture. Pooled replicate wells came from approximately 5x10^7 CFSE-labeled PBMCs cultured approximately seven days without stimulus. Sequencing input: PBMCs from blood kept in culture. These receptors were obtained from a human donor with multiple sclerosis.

This chain's CDR3 is CASSSNDGGNSPLHF. DNA for the CDR3: TGTGCCAGCAGTTCGAACGACGGTGGTAATTCACCCCTCCACTTT. The rearrangement uses TRBV27 and TRBJ1-6, with D unresolved. The CDR3 has 15 amino acids. The V gene's germline CDR1 is MNHEY and CDR2 SMNVEV (reference sequence). V lost 4 bases and J 6 bases, leaving 13 bases between the germline ends.

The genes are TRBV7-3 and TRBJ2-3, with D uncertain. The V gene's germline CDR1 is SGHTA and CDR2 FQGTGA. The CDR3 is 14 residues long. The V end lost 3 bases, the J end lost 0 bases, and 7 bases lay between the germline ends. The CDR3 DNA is TGTGCCAGCAGCTTCGCCCCTAGCACAGATACGCAGTATTTT. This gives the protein CASSFAPSTDTQYF.

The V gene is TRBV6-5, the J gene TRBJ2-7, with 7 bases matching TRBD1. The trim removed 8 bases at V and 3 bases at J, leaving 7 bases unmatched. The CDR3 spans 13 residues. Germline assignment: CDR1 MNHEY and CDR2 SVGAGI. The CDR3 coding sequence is TGTGCCAGCCGGAGGCCAGGGGGCTACGAGCAGTACTTC. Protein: CASRRPGGYEQYF.

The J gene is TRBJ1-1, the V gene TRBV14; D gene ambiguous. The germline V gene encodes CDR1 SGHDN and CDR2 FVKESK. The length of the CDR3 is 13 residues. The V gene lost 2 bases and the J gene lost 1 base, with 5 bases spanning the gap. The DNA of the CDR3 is TGTGCCAGCAGCCAAATTCCGAACACTGAAGCTTTCTTT. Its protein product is CASSQIPNTEAFF.

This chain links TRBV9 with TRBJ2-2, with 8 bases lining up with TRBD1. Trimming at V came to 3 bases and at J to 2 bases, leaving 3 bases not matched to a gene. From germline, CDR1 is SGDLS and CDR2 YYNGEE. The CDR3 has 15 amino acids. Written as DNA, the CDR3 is TGTGCCAGCAGCGACGACAGGGGTAACACCGGGGAGCTGTTTTTT. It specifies CASSDDRGNTGELFF.

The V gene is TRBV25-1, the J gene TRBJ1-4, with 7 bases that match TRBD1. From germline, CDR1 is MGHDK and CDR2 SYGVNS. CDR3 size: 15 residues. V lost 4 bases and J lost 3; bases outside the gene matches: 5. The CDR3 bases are TGTGCCAGCAGTGGAATAGGGACAGCTAATGAAAAACTGTTTTTT. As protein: CASSGIGTANEKLFF.

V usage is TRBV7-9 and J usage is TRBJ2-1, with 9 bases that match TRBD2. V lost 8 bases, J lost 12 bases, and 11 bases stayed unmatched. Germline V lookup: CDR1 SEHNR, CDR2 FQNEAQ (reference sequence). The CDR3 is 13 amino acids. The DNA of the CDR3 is TGTGCCAGCCAAACCCAGCGGGGGGTCGGGCAGTTCTTC. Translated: CASQTQRGVGQFF.

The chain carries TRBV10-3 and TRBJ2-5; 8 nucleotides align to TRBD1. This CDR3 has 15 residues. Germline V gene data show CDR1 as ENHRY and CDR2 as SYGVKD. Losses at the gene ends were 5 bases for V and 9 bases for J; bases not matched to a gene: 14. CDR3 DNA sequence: TGTGCCATCAGTACCCCGGACAGGGCACACGAGGCCCAGTACTTC. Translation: CAISTPDRAHEAQYF.

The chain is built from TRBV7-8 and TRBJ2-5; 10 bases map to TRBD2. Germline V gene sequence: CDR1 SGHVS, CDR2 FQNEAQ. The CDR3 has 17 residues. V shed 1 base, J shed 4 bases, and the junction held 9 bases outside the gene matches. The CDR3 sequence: CASSLGVAGGSRETQYF. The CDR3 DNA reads TGTGCCAGCAGCTTAGGGGTAGCGGGGGGTTCGCGAGAGACCCAGTACTTC.

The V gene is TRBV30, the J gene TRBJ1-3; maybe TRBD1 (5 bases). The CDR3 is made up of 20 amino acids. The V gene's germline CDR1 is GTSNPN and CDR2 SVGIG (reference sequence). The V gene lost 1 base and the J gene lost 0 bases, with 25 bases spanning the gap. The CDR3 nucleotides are TGTGCCTGGAGTGCCTACTTTGGGGGGGGTGTACGATTCTCTGGAAACACCATATATTTT. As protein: CAWSAYFGGGVRFSGNTIYF.

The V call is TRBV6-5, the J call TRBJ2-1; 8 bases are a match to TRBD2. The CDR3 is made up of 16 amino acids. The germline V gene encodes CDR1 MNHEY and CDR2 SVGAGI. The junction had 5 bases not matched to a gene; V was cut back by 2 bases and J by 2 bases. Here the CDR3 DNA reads TGTGCCAGCAGTTACCTGCGGGGGGCCACCTACAATGAGCAGTTCTTC. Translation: CASSYLRGATYNEQFF.

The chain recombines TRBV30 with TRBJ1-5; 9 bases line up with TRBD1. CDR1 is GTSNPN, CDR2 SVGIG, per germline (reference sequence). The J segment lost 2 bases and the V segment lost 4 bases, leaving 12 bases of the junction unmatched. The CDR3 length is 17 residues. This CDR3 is CAWTLGTGKMGNQPQHF. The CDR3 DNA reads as TGTGCCTGGACCCTCGGGACAGGGAAAATGGGCAATCAGCCCCAGCATTTT.

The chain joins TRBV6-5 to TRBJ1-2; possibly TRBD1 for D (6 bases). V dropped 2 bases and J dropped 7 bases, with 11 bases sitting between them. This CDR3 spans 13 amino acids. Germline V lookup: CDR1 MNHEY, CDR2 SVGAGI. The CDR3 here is CASSYRGRRGYTF. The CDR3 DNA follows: TGTGCCAGCAGTTACCGGGGGCGGCGTGGCTACACCTTC.

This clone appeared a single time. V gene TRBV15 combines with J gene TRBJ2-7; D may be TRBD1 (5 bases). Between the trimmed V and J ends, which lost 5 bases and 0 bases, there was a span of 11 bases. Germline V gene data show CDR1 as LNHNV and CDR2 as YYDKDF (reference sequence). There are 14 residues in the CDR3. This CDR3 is CATSSRQSSYEQYF. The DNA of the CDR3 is TGTGCCACCAGCTCCCGACAGAGCTCCTACGAGCAGTACTTC.

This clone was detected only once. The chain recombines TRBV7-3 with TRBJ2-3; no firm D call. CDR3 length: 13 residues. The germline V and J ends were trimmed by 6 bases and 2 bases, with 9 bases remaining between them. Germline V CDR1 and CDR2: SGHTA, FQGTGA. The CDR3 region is CASSLQFTDTQYF. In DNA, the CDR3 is TGTGCCAGCAGTCTTCAATTCACAGATACGCAGTATTTT.

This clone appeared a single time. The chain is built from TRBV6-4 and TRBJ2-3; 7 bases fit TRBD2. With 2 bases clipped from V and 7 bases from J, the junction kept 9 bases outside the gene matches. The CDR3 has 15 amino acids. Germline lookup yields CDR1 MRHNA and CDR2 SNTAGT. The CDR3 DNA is TGTGCCAGCAGTGACAGTGCGGGGGAGGGTCATACGCAGTATTTT. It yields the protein CASSDSAGEGHTQYF.

CDR3 nucleotide sequence: TGCAGTGCTAGTTCCCAGACTAAGCAGTTCTTC. It encodes CSASSQTKQFF. The chain employs TRBV20-1 and TRBJ2-1; D perhaps matches TRBD2 (5 bases). The CDR3 has 11 residues. Germline CDR1 and CDR2: DFQATT and SNEGSKA (reference sequence). The V end lost 3 bases, the J end lost 11 bases, and 11 bases lay between the germline ends.

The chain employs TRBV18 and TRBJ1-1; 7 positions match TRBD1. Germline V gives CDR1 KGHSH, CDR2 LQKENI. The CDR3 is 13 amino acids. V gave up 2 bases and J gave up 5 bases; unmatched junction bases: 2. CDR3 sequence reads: CASSPKQGTEAFF. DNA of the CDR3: TGTGCCAGCTCACCAAAACAGGGGACTGAAGCTTTCTTT. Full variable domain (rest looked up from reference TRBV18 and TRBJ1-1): NAGVMQNPRHLVRRRGQEARLRCSPMKGHSHVYWYRQLPEEGLKFMVYLQKENIIDESGMPKERFSAEFPKEGPSILRIQQVVRGDSAAYFCASSPKQGTEAFFGQGTRLTVV.

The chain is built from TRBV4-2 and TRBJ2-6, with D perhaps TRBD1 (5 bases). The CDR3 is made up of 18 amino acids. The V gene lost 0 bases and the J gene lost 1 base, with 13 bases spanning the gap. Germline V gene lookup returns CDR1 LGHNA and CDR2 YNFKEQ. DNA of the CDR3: TGTGCCAGCAGCCAAGATTTGGACACTACATCTGGGGCCAACGTCCTGACTTTC. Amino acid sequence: CASSQDLDTTSGANVLTF.

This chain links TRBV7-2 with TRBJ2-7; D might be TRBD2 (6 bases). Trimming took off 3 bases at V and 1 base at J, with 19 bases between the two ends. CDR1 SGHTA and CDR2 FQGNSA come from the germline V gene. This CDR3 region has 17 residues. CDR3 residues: CASSFGRGWPPSYEQYF. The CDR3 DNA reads TGTGCCAGCAGCTTCGGTCGGGGGTGGCCGCCATCCTACGAGCAGTACTTC.

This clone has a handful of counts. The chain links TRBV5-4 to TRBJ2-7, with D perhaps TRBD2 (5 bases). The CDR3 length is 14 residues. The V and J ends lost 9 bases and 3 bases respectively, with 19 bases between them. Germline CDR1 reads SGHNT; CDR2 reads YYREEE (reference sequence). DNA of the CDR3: TGTGCCACCCGAGTGGCGGGCGGCCTCTACGAGCAGTACTTC. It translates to CATRVAGGLYEQYF.

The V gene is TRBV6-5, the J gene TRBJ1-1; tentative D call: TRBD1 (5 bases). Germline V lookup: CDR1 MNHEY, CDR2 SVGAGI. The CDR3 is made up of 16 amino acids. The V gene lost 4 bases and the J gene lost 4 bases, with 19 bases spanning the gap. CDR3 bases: TGTGCCAGCAGTTTCAACCCGGGTGGGAGGGGCACTGAAGCTTTCTTT. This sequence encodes CASSFNPGGRGTEAFF.

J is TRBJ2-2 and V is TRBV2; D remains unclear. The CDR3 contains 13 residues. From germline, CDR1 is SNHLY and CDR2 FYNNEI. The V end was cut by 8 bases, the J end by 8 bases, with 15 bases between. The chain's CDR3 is CASDSPWTGELFF. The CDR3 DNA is TGTGCCAGCGATAGCCCTTGGACGGGGGAGCTGTTTTTT.

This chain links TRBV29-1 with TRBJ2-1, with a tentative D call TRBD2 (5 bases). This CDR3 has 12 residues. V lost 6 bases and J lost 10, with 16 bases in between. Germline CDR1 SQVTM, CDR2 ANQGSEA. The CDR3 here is CSVRSGAAEQFF. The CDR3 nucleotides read TGCAGCGTGCGGAGCGGAGCGGCCGAGCAGTTCTTC.

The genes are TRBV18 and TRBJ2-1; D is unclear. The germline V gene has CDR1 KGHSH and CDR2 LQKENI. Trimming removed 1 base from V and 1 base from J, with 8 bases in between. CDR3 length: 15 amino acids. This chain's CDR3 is CASSPRGDSYNEQFF. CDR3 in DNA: TGTGCCAGCTCACCACGCGGTGATTCCTACAATGAGCAGTTCTTC.

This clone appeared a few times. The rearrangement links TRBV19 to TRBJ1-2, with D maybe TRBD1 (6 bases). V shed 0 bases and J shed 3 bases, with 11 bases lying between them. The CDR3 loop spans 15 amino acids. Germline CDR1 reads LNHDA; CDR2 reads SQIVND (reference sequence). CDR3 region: CASSIEAGVDYGYTF. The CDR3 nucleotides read TGTGCCAGTAGTATAGAAGCAGGGGTGGACTATGGCTACACCTTC.